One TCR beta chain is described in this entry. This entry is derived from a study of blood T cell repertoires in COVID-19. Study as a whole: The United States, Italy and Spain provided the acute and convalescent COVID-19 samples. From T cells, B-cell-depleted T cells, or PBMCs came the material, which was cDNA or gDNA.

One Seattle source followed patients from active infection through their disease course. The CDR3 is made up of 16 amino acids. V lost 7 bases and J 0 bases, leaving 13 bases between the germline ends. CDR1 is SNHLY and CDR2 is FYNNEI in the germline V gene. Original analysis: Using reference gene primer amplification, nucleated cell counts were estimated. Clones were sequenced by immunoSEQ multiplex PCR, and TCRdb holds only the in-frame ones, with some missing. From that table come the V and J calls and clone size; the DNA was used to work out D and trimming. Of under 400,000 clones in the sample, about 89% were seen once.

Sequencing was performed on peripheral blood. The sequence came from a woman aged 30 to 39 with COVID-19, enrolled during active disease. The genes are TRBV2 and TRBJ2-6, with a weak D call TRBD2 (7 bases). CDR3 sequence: CASMGGLNSGANVLTF. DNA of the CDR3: TGTGCCAGCATGGGGGGGCTCAACTCTGGGGCCAACGTCCTGACTTTC. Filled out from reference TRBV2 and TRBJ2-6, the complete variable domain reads EPEVTQTPSHQVTQMGQEVILRCVPISNHLYFYWYRQILGQKVEFLVSFYNNEISEKSEIFDDQFSVERPDGSNFTLKIRSTKLEDSAMYFCASMGGLNSGANVLTFGAGSRLTVL.